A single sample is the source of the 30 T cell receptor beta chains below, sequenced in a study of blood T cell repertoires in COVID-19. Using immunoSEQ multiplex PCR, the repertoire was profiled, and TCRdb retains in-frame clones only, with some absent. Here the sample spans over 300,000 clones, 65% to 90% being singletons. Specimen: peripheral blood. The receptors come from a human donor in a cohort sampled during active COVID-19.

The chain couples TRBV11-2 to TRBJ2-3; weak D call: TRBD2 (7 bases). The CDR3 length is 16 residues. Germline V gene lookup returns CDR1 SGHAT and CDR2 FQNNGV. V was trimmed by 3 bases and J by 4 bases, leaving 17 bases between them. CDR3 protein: CASSFWRGPTPDTQYF. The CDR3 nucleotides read TGTGCCAGCAGCTTTTGGCGGGGGCCTACCCCAGATACGCAGTATTTT.

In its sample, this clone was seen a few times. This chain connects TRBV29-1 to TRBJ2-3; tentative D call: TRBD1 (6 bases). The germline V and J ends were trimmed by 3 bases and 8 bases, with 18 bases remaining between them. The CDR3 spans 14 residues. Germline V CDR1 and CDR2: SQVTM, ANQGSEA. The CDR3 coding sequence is TGCAGCGTTGAGGGCCAGGGGATGTCGGGTACGCAGTATTTT. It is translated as CSVEGQGMSGTQYF.

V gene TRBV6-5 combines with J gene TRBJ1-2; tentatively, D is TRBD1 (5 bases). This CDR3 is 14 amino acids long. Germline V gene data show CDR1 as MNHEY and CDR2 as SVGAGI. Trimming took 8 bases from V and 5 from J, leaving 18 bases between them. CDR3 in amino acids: CASRTGVDKYGYTF. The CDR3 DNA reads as TGTGCCAGCCGAACGGGGGTGGACAAGTATGGCTACACCTTC.

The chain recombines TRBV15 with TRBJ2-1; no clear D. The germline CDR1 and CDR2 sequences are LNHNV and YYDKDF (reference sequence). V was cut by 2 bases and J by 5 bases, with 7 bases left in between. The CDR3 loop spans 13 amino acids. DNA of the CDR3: TGTGCCACCAGCAGACAACTGGACAATGAGCAGTTCTTC. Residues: CATSRQLDNEQFF.

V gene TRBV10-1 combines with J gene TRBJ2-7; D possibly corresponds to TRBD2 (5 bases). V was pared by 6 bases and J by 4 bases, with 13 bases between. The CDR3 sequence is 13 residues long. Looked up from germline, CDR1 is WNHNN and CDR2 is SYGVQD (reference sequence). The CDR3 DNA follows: TGCGCCAGCAGCAGGACTGACCAATACGAGCAGTACTTC. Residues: CASSRTDQYEQYF.

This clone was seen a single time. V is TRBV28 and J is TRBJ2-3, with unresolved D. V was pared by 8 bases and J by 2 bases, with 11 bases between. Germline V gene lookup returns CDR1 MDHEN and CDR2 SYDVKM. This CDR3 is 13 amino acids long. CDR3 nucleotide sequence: TGTGCCAGCTTAACAGAGTACACAGATACGCAGTATTTT. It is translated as CASLTEYTDTQYF.

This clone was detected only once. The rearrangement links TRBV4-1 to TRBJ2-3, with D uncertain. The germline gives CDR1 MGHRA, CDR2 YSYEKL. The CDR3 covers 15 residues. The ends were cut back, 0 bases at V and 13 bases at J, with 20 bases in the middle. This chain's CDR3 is CASSQDRSFRPRKYF. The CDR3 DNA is TGCGCCAGCAGCCAAGATCGGAGTTTCCGTCCTAGAAAGTATTTT.

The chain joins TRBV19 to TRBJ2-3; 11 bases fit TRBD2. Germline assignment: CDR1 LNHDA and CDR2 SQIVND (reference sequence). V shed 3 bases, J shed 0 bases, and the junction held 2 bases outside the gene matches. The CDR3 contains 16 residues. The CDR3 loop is CASSISSGGSTDTQYF. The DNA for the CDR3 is TGTGCCAGTAGTATTTCTAGCGGGGGGAGCACAGATACGCAGTATTTT.

This CDR3 reads CAISDSTGIAGELFF. The CDR3 bases are TGTGCCATCAGTGATAGTACAGGCATCGCCGGGGAGCTGTTTTTT. The V call is TRBV10-3, the J call TRBJ2-2, with a possible D match to TRBD1 (5 bases). The germline V gene encodes CDR1 ENHRY and CDR2 SYGVKD. Deletions cut 3 bases from V and 6 bases from J, with 14 bases between. The CDR3 length is 15 residues.

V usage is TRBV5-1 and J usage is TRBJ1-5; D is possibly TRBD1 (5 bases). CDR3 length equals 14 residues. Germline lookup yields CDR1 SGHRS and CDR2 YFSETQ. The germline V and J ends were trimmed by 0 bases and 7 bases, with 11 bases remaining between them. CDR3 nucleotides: TGCGCCAGCAGCTTGGATGGGGGAGGACAGCCCCAGCATTTT. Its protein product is CASSLDGGGQPQHF. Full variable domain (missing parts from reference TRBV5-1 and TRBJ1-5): KAGVTQTPRYLIKTRGQQVTLSCSPISGHRSVSWYQQTPGQGLQFLFEYFSETQRNKGNFPGRFSGRQFSNSRSEMNVSTLELGDSALYLCASSLDGGGQPQHFGDGTRLSIL.

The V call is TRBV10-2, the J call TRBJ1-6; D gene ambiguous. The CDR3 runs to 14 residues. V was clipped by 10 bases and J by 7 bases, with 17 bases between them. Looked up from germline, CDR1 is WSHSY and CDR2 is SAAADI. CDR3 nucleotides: TGCGCCACCGGGCTAAGCGGGGTAAATTCACCCCTCCACTTT. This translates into CATGLSGVNSPLHF.

The CDR3 loop reads CASSLAGGLNYGYTF. The DNA of the CDR3 is TGTGCCAGCAGCTTAGCAGGGGGATTGAACTATGGCTACACCTTC. The genes are TRBV11-1 and TRBJ1-2, with D tentatively TRBD1 (6 bases). The CDR3 runs 15 residues. Germline lookup yields CDR1 SGHAT and CDR2 FQDESV (reference sequence). Trimming stripped 0 bases from V and 2 bases from J, with 10 bases between.

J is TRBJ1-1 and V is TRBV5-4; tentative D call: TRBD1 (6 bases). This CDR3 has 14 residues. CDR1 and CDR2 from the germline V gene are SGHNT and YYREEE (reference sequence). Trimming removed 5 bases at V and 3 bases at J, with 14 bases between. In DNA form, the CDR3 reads TGTGCCAGCAGAATGATTGACAGGTACACTGAAGCTTTCTTT. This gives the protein CASRMIDRYTEAFF. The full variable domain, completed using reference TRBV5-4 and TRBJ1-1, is ETGVTQSPTHLIKTRGQQVTLRCSSQSGHNTVSWYQQALGQGPQFIFQYYREEENGRGNFPPRFSGLQFPNYSSELNVNALELDDSALYLCASRMIDRYTEAFFGQGTRLTVV.

The CDR3 DNA sequence: TGTGCCAGCAGTGCCCCGGGACAGGGGGCTTGGGGCTACACCTTC. It translates to CASSAPGQGAWGYTF. This chain links TRBV27 with TRBJ1-2, with 12 bases identical to TRBD1. V lost 5 bases, J lost 8 bases, and 9 bases stayed unmatched. CDR3 length equals 15 residues. CDR1 is MNHEY and CDR2 is SMNVEV in the germline V gene (reference sequence).

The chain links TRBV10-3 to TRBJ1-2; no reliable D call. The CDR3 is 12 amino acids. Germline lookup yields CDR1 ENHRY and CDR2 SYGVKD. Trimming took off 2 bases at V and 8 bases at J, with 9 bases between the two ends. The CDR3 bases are TGTGCCATCAGTGAGAGCCTCGGGGGCTACACCTTC. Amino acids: CAISESLGGYTF.

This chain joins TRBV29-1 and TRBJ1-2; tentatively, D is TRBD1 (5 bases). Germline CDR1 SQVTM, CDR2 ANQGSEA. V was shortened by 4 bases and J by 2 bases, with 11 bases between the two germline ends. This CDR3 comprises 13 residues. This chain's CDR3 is CSVGVGGNYGYTF. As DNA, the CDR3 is TGCAGCGTTGGGGTCGGGGGGAACTATGGCTACACCTTC.

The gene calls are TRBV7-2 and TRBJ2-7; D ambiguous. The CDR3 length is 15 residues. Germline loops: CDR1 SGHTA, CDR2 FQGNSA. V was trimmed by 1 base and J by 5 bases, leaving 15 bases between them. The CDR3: CASSLVSGLINEQYF. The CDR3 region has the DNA TGTGCCAGCAGCTTAGTGTCTGGCCTGATCAACGAGCAGTACTTC. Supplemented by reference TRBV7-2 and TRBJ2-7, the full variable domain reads GAGVSQSPSNKVTEKGKDVELRCDPISGHTALYWYRQSLGQGLEFLIYFQGNSAPDKSGLPSDRFSAERTGGSVSTLTIQRTQQEDSAVYLCASSLVSGLINEQYFGPGTRLTVT.

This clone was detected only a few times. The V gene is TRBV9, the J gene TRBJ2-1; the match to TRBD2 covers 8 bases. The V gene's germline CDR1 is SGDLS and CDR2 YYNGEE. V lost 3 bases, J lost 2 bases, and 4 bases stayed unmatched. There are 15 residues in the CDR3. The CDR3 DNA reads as TGTGCCAGCAGCGCCGGGACTAGAGCCTACAATGAGCAGTTCTTC. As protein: CASSAGTRAYNEQFF. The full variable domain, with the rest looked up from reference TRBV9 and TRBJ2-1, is DSGVTQTPKHLITATGQRVTLRCSPRSGDLSVYWYQQSLDQGLQFLIQYYNGEERAKGNILERFSAQQFPDLHSELNLSSLELGDSALYFCASSAGTRAYNEQFFGPGTRLTVL.

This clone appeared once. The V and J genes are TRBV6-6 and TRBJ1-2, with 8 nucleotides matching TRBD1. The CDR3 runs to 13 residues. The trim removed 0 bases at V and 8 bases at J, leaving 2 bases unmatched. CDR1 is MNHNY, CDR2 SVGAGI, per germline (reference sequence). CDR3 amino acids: CASSYSTGVGYTF. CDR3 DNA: TGTGCCAGCAGTTACTCGACAGGGGTCGGCTACACCTTC.

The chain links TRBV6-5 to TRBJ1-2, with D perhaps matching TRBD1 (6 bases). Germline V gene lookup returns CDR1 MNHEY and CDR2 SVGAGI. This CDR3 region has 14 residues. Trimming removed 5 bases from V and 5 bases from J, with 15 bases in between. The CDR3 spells CASSTMTGGYGYTF. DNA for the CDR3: TGTGCCAGCAGTACGATGACAGGAGGTTATGGCTACACCTTC.

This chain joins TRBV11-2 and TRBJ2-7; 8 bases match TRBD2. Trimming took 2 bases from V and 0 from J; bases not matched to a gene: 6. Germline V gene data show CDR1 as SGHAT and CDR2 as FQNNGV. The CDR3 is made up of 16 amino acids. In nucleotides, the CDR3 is TGTGCCAGCAGCTTATCTGAACTAGCGGCCTCCTACGAGCAGTACTTC. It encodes CASSLSELAASYEQYF.

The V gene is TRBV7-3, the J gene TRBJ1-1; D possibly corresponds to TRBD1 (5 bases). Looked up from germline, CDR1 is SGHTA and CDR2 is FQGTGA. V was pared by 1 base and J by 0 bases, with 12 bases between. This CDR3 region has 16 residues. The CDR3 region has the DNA TGTGCCAGCAGCTTAAATCCCCGACAGTTGAACACTGAAGCTTTCTTT. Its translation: CASSLNPRQLNTEAFF.

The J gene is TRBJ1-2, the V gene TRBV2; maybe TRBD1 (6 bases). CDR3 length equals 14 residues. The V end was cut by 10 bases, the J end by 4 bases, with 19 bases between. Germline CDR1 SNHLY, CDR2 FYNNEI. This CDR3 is CANRRQEVPYGYTF. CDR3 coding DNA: TGTGCCAATCGCAGACAGGAAGTACCCTATGGCTACACCTTC.

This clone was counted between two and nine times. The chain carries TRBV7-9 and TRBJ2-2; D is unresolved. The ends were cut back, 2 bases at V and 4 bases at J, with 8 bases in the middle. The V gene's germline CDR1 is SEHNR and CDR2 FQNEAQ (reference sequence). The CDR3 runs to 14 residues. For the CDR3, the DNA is TGTGCCAGCAGCTTATTTGGCGGCACCGGGGAGCTGTTTTTT. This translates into CASSLFGGTGELFF.

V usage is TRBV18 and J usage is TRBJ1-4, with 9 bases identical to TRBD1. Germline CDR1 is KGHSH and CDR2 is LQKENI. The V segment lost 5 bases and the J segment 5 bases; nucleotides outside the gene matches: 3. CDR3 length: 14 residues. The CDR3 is CASSSGTGNEKLFF. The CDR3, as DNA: TGTGCCAGCTCATCCGGGACAGGGAATGAAAAACTGTTTTTT.

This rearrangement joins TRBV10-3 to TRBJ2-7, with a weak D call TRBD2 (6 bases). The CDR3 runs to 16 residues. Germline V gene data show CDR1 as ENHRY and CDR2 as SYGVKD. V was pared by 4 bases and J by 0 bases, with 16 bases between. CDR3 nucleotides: TGTGCCATCAGTGGTTCTTGGAGGGGCCCCTCCTACGAGCAGTACTTC. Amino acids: CAISGSWRGPSYEQYF.

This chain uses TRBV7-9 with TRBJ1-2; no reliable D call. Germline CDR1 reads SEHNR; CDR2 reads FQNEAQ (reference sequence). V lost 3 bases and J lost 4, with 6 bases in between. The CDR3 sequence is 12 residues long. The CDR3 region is CASSFRSYGYTF. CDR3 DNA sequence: TGTGCCAGCAGCTTCAGGTCCTATGGCTACACCTTC. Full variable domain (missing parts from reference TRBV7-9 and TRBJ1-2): DTGVSQNPRHKITKRGQNVTFRCDPISEHNRLYWYRQTLGQGPEFLTYFQNEAQLEKSRLLSDRFSAERPKGSFSTLEIQRTEQGDSAMYLCASSFRSYGYTFGSGTRLTVV.

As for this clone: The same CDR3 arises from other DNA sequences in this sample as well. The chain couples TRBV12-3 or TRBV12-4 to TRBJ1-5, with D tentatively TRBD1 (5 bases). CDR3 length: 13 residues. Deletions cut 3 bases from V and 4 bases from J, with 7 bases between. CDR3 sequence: CASSLQGNQPQHF. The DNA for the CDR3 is TGTGCCAGCAGTTTGCAGGGAAATCAGCCCCAGCATTTT.

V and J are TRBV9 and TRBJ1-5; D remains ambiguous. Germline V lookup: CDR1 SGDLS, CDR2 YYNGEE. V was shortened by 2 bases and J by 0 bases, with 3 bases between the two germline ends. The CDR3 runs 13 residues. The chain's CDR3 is CASSVSSNQPQHF. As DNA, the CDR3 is TGTGCCAGCAGCGTTAGTAGCAATCAGCCCCAGCATTTT.

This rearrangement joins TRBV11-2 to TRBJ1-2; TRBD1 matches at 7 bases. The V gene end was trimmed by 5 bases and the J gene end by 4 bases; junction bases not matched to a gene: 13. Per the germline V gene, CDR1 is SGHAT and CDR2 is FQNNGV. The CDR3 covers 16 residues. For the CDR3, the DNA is TGTGCCAGCAGCCCCGGGACAGACCTCCGCGGCTATGGCTACACCTTC. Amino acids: CASSPGTDLRGYGYTF. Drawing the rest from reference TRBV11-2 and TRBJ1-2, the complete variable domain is EAGVAQSPRYKIIEKRQSVAFWCNPISGHATLYWYQQILGQGPKLLIQFQNNGVVDDSQLPKDRFSAERLKGVDSTLKIQPAKLEDSAVYLCASSPGTDLRGYGYTFGSGTRLTVV.